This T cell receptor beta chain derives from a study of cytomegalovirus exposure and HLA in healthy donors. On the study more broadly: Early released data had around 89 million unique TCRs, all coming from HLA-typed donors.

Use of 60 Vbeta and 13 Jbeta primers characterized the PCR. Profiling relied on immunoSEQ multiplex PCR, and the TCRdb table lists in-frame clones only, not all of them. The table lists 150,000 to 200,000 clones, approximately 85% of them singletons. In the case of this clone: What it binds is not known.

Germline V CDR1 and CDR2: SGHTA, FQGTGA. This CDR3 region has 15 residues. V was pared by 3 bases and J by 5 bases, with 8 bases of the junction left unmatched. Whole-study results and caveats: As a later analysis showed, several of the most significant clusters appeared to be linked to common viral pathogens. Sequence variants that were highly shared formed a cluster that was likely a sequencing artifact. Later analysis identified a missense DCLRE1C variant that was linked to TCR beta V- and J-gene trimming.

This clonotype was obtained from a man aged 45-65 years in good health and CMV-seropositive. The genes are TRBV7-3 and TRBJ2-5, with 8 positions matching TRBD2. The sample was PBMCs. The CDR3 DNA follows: TGTGCCAGCAGCTTCGGGGGGGCCTTGGGGGAGACCCAGTACTTC. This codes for CASSFGGALGETQYF.